This T cell receptor (beta chain) was recorded in a study of blood T cell repertoires in COVID-19. In the study overall: Some COVID-19 samples were acute and others convalescent; all came from the United States, Italy and Spain.

The CDR3 runs to 15 residues. Per the germline V gene, CDR1 is SNHLY and CDR2 is FYNNEI. J was trimmed by 8 bases and V by 7 bases; bases with no gene match: 13. In the original workflow: Nucleated cell counts were estimated from reference gene primer amplification. Clones were sequenced by immunoSEQ multiplex PCR, and TCRdb holds only the in-frame ones, with some missing. From that table come the V and J calls and clone size; the DNA was used to work out D and trimming. The sample has 290,000 or so clones; 70% to 90% are singletons. The V call is TRBV2, the J call TRBJ1-2; 10 bases are a match to TRBD1. Material for sequencing was peripheral blood. The TCR comes from a man aged 50 to 60 with active or convalescent COVID-19. The CDR3 reads CASTRDRGFRQGYTF. The DNA of the CDR3 is TGTGCCAGCACCCGGGACAGGGGTTTCAGGCAGGGCTACACCTTC.